This T cell receptor beta chain was retrieved from a study of blood T cell repertoires in COVID-19. Whole-study context: Samples taken during acute and convalescent COVID-19 were collected in the United States, Italy and Spain.

In the source study's methods: Cell counts per sample came from amplifying reference gene primers. TCRdb keeps only in-frame clones here, not all; method: immunoSEQ multiplex PCR. D and trimming were read from the DNA, whereas the V and J calls and clone size are those reported in that table. This table holds fewer than 250,000 clones, roughly 84% found once. The sample consisted of PBMCs or T cells enriched from blood (not recorded which). This receptor was identified in a woman between 25 and 40 years old who had recovered from COVID-19.

The CDR3 nucleotides are TGTGCCAGCAGTGTGGACAAAGGACCCGCGGATCTTTATGGCTACACCTTC. This gives the protein CASSVDKGPADLYGYTF. This sequence joins TRBV6-1 and TRBJ1-2; a possible D gene is TRBD1 (5 bases). CDR3 length equals 17 residues. The V end was cut by 4 bases, the J end by 5 bases, with 23 bases between. Germline V gene data show CDR1 as MNHNS and CDR2 as SASEGT.